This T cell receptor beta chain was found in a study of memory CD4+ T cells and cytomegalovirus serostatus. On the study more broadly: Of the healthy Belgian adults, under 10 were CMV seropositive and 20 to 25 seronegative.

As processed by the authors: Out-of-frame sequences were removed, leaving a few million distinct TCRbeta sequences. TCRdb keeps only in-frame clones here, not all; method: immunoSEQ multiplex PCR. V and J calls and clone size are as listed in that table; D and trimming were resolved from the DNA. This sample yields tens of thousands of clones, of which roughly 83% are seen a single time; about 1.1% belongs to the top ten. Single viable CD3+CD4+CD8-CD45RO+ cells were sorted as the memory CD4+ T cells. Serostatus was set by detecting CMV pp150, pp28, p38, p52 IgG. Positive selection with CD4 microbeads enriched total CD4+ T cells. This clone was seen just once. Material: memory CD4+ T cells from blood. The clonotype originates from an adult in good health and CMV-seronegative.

The CDR3 bases are TGTGCCAGCAGCTTCGAAAGTCTCGGGACTGAAGCTTTCTTT. Protein product: CASSFESLGTEAFF. V and J are TRBV5-5 and TRBJ1-1, with D unclear. Germline assignment: CDR1 SGHKS and CDR2 YYEKEE (reference sequence). The CDR3 length is 14 residues. Trimming stripped 2 bases from V and 5 bases from J, with 13 bases between.